These 3 T cell receptor beta chains were all obtained from the same sample, sequenced in a study of cytomegalovirus exposure and HLA in healthy donors (dated by TCRdb to about 2017). The library came from the immunoSEQ multiplex PCR assay. The multiplex PCR relied on a mix of 60 forward primers for TCR Vbeta segments and 13 reverse primers for TCR Jbeta segments. TCRdb stores this immuneACCESS table with in-frame sequences only. Part of the clones is absent; in the studies checked, under half of the shortfall reflects unresolved V genes, and no reason is known for the rest. For this sample there are 130,000 to 150,000 clones; about 80% appear just once. About 13% of the sample is in the top ten clones. The sample consisted of PBMCs. These receptors were taken from a man in his forties in good health and CMV-seropositive.

In its sample, this clone was seen a few times. The chain combines TRBV9 with TRBJ1-1; TRBD1 might be the D (5 bases). Germline lookup yields CDR1 SGDLS and CDR2 YYNGEE. V was shortened by 4 bases and J by 5 bases, with 12 bases between the two germline ends. CDR3 size: 13 residues. The CDR3 DNA is TGTGCCAGCAGCAGAGATCGGGGGACTGAAGCTTTCTTT. Protein product: CASSRDRGTEAFF.

The CDR3: CAISARLADHTGANVLTF. In DNA form, the CDR3 reads TGTGCCATCAGTGCCCGACTAGCGGACCATACTGGGGCCAACGTCCTGACTTTC. This chain uses TRBV10-3 with TRBJ2-6; 9 bases are shared with TRBD2. The CDR3 totals 18 residues. V lost 4 bases, J lost 2 bases, and 9 bases stayed unmatched. From germline, CDR1 is ENHRY and CDR2 SYGVKD.

The gene calls are TRBV4-3 and TRBJ2-3; tentatively, D is TRBD1 (5 bases). Germline assignment: CDR1 LGHNA and CDR2 YSLEER. Between the trimmed V and J ends, which lost 0 bases and 0 bases, there was a span of 10 bases. There are 16 residues in the CDR3. The CDR3 bases are TGCGCCAGCAGCCAAGATACAGGCGCTAGCACAGATACGCAGTATTTT. Protein product: CASSQDTGASTDTQYF.